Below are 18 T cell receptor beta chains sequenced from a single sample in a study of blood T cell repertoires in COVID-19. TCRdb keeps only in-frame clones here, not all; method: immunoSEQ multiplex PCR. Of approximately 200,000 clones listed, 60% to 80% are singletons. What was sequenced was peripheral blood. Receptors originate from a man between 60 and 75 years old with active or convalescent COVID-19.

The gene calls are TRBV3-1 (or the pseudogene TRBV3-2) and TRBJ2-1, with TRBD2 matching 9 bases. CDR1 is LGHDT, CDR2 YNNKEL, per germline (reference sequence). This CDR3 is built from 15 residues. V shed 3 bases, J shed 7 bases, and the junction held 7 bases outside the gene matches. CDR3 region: CASSHSGSGGNEQFF. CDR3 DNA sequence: TGTGCCAGCAGCCATAGCGGGAGTGGGGGAAATGAGCAGTTCTTC.

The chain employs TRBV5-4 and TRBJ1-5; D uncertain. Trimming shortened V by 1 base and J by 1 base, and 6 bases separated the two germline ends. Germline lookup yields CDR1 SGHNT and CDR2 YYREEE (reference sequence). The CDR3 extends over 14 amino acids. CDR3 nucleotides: TGTGCCAGCAGCTTGTACCGGAGCAATCAGCCCCAGCATTTT. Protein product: CASSLYRSNQPQHF.

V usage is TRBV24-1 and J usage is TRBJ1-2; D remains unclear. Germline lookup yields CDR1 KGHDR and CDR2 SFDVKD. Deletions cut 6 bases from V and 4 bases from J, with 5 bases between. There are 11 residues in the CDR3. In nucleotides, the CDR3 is TGTGCCACCAGTTCCAGCTATGGCTACACCTTC. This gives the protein CATSSSYGYTF.

The CDR3 protein is CASSLVRTSGSYNEQFF. CDR3 in DNA: TGTGCCAGCAGCTTAGTCAGGACTAGCGGGAGTTACAATGAGCAGTTCTTC. The rearrangement links TRBV7-2 to TRBJ2-1, with TRBD2 matching 13 bases. Germline loops: CDR1 SGHTA, CDR2 FQGNSA. V was clipped by 1 base and J by 4 bases; unmatched bases: 4. CDR3 length: 17 amino acids.

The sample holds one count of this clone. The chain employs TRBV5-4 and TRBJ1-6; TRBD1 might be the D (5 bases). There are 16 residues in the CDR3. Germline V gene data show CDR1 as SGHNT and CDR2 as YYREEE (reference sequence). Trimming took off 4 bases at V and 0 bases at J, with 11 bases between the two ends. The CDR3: CASSDSLYSYNSPLHF. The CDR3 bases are TGTGCCAGCAGCGACAGTTTATACTCCTATAATTCACCCCTCCACTTT.

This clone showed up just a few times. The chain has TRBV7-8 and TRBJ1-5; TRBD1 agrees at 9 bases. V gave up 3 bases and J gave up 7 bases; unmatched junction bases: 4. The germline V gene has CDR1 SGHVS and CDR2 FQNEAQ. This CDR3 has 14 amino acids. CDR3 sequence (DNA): TGTGCCAGCAGCTTTGACAGGGGGAAGCAGCCCCAGCATTTT. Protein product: CASSFDRGKQPQHF.

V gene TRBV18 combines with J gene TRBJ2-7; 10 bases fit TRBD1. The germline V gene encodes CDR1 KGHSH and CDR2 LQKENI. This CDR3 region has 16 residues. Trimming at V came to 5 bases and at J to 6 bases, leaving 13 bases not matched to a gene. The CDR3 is CASSGTGAGTGVEQYF. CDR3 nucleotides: TGTGCCAGCTCAGGAACCGGTGCCGGGACAGGGGTCGAGCAGTACTTC.

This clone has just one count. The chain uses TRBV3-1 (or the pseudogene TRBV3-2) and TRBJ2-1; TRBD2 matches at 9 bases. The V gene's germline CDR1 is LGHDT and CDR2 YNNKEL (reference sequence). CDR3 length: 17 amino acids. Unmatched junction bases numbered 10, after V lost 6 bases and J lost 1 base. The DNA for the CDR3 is TGTGCCAGCAGTCCCCAGAGCCTAGCGGGGTCCTACAATGAGCAGTTCTTC. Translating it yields CASSPQSLAGSYNEQFF.

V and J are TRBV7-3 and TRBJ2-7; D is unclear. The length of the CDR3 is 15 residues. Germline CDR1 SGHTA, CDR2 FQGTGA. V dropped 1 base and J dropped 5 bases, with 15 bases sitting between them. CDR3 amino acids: CASSLRAGPVHEQYF. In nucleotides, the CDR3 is TGTGCCAGCAGCTTAAGGGCCGGCCCGGTCCACGAGCAGTACTTC. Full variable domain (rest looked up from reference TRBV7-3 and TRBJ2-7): GAGVSQTPSNKVTEKGKYVELRCDPISGHTALYWYRQSLGQGPEFLIYFQGTGAADDSGLPNDRFFAVRPEGSVSTLKIQRTERGDSAVYLCASSLRAGPVHEQYFGPGTRLTVT.

The CDR3 region has the DNA TGTGCCAGCTCACCGGGACAGGGGGCCGGGGTCAATGAGCAGTTCTTC. Protein: CASSPGQGAGVNEQFF. V gene TRBV18 combines with J gene TRBJ2-1; 12 bases line up with TRBD1. With 3 bases clipped from V and 6 bases from J, the junction kept 6 bases outside the gene matches. Germline CDR1 is KGHSH and CDR2 is LQKENI. The CDR3 covers 16 residues.

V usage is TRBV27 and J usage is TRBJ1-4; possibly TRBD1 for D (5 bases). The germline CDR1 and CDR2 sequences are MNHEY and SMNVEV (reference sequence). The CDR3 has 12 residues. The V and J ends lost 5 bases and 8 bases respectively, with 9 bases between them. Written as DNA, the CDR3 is TGTGCCAGCAGTCAATCAGGGGAAAAACTGTTTTTT. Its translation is CASSQSGEKLFF.

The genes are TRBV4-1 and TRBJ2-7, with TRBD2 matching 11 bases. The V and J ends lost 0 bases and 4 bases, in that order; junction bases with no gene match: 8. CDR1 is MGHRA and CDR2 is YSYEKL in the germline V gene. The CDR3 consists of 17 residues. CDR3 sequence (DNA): TGCGCCAGCAGCCAAGACATGACTAGCGGGGTCTTTTACGAGCAGTACTTC. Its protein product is CASSQDMTSGVFYEQYF.

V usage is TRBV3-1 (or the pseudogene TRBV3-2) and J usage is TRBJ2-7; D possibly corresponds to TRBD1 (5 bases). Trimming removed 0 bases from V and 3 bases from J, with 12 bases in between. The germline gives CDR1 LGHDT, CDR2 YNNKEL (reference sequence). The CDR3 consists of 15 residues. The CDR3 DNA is TGTGCCAGCAGCCAAGACGGCCCAGGGCTCTACGAGCAGTACTTC. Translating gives CASSQDGPGLYEQYF.

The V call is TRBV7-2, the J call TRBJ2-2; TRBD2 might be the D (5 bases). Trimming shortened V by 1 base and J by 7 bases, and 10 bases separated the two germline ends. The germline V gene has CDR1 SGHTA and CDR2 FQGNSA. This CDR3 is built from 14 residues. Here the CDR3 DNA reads TGTGCCAGCAGCTTAGGAGGGTTTAGCGGGGAGCTGTTTTTT. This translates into CASSLGGFSGELFF.

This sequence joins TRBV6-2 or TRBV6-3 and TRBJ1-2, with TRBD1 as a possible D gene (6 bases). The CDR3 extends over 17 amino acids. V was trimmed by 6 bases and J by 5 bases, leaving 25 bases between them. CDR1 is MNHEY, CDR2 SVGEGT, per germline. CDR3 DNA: TGTGCCAGCAGCAGCGCTACAGGGAGCCCCTCTTGGTATGGCTACACCTTC. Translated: CASSSATGSPSWYGYTF.

CDR3 loop: CASSPNRGRDQPQHF. The CDR3 DNA reads TGTGCCAGCAGCCCTAACAGGGGGCGCGATCAGCCCCAGCATTTT. This chain uses TRBV28 with TRBJ1-5, with TRBD1 matching 9 bases. The CDR3 has 15 residues. Germline-derived CDR1 and CDR2 are MDHEN and SYDVKM. J was trimmed by 5 bases and V by 6 bases; bases with no gene match: 8.

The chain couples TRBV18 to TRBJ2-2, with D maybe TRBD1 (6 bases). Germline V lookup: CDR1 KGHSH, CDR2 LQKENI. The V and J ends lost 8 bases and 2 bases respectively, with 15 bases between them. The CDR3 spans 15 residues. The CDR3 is CASGLGTSNTGELFF. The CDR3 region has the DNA TGTGCCAGCGGACTCGGGACATCAAACACCGGGGAGCTGTTTTTT.

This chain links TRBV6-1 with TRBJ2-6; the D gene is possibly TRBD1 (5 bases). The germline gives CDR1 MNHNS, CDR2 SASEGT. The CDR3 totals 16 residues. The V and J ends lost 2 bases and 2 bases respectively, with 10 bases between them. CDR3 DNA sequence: TGTGCCAGCAGTGAATTTGCAGGGACTGGGGCCAACGTCCTGACTTTC. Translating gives CASSEFAGTGANVLTF.